This TCR beta chain was identified during a study of monozygotic twins with inflammatory bowel disease. The study, taken as a whole, reports: Repertoire similarity did not differ between concordant and discordant twins, possibly owing to limited power.

TCRdb reprocessed the 5' RACE reads and reports one entry per CDR3 protein, with no DNA. The clone table shows 45,000 or so distinct CDR3 sequences, with the ten largest holding approximately 5.8%. Note on this clonotype: Its antigen is still unknown.

The sequence was obtained from a human donor with ulcerative colitis or Crohn's disease, or a healthy co-twin of an affected twin (not recorded which). The source material was blood.

The CDR3 is CASSPDRGTNYGYTF. The chain uses TRBV7-2 and TRBJ1-2; TCRdb reports TRBD1, a call that lacks DNA to check it against. Germline CDR1 SGHTA, CDR2 FQGNSA. This CDR3 comprises 15 residues.